These 27 T cell receptor beta chains were all obtained from the same sample, sequenced in a study of T cells in Graves' hyperthyroidism and ophthalmopathy (dated by TCRdb to between 2018 and 2021). The receptor library was made with multiplex PCR. Reads for this sample came from an Illumina HiSeq 2000. The TCR beta CDR3 regions were amplified from the RNA transcripts. The first round of RT-PCR for the TCR CDR3 was performed with the HTBI primer set and the Qiagen OneStep RT-PCR kit. TCRdb itself trimmed the public reads at Q25 with fastp, ran MiXCR and retained productive beta chains. Each CDR3 protein appears once, grouped with its most common genes and DNA. This sample comprises 550,000 to 800,000 distinct CDR3 sequences, approximately 15% of them detected only once. Of the sample, roughly 15% is held by the ten largest clones. Sequencing was performed on blood. The receptors derive from a man over 45 with Graves' hyperthyroidism.

This clonotype was seen at least ten times. The chain is built from TRBV7-2 and TRBJ2-5; either TRBD1 or TRBD2 may supply D (5 bases each). Germline loops: CDR1 SGHTA, CDR2 FQGNSA. There are 15 residues in the CDR3. The V and J ends lost 0 bases and 2 bases respectively, with 10 bases between them. In DNA form, the CDR3 reads TGTGCCAGCAGCTTAGCGAGAGGGGAACAAGAGACCCAGTACTTC. It encodes CASSLARGEQETQYF.

This clonotype was seen at least ten times. The J gene is TRBJ2-3, the V gene TRBV12-3 or TRBV12-4, with 9 bases that match TRBD2. The V gene end was trimmed by 5 bases and the J gene end by 6 bases; junction bases not matched to a gene: 12. The CDR3 is 16 residues long. Here the CDR3 reads CASSPRGGGEGDTQYF. DNA for the CDR3: TGTGCCAGCAGTCCGCGGGGGGGAGGTGAAGGGGATACGCAGTATTTT.

This clonotype was recorded once. The chain uses TRBV6-5 and TRBJ1-2; TRBD1 matches 10 bases. CDR3 length equals 14 residues. Germline CDR1 reads MNHEY; CDR2 reads SVGAGI. The V segment lost 4 bases and the J segment 6 bases; nucleotides outside the gene matches: 5. The CDR3 nucleotides read TGTGCCAGCAGTTTATCCGGGACAGGGGATGGCTACACCTTC. Translation gives CASSLSGTGDGYTF.

This clonotype has just a few counts. The V and J genes are TRBV5-1 and TRBJ1-2; 7 bases line up with TRBD1. Germline V lookup: CDR1 SGHRS, CDR2 YFSETQ. The CDR3 length is 15 residues. Trimming took 0 bases from V and 4 from J; bases not matched to a gene: 6. CDR3 residues: CASSLEKGQIYGYTF. CDR3 nucleotide sequence: TGCGCCAGCAGCTTGGAAAAGGGACAGATCTATGGCTACACCTTC.

This clonotype turned up a few times. This rearrangement joins TRBV5-1 to TRBJ1-2, with D perhaps TRBD1 (5 bases). Germline V gene sequence: CDR1 SGHRS, CDR2 YFSETQ. The V end lost 4 bases, the J end lost 7 bases, and 14 bases lay between the germline ends. This CDR3 is built from 13 residues. CDR3 DNA: TGCGCCAGCAGCGACCCCCCAGGGAGTGGCTACACCTTC. This gives the protein CASSDPPGSGYTF.

The chain has TRBV30 and TRBJ1-5, with D tentatively TRBD1 (6 bases). Per germline, CDR1 GTSNPN and CDR2 SVGIG (reference sequence). V gave up 0 bases and J gave up 5 bases, with 11 bases separating them. CDR3 length: 14 amino acids. The CDR3 region has the DNA TGTGCCTGGAGTGTACAGGCAGGGGATCAGCCCCAGCATTTT. Residues: CAWSVQAGDQPQHF. The whole variable domain, remainder taken from reference TRBV30 and TRBJ1-5, is SQTIHQWPATLVQPVGSPLSLECTVEGTSNPNLYWYRQAAGRGLQLLFYSVGIGQISSEVPQNLSASRPQDRQFILSSKKLLLSDSGFYLCAWSVQAGDQPQHFGDGTRLSIL.

V gene TRBV5-1 combines with J gene TRBJ2-7; D is possibly TRBD1 (6 bases). The germline V gene encodes CDR1 SGHRS and CDR2 YFSETQ. This CDR3 region has 15 residues. V gave up 0 bases and J gave up 6 bases, with 16 bases separating them. The CDR3 DNA sequence: TGCGCCAGCAGCTTGGCCGCAGGGGTAAACTCCGAGCAGTACTTC. Amino acids: CASSLAAGVNSEQYF.

This clonotype was recorded many times. J is TRBJ1-4 and V is TRBV3-1; D possibly corresponds to TRBD1 (6 bases). V was shortened by 4 bases and J by 5 bases, with 14 bases between the two germline ends. CDR3 length equals 15 residues. Germline CDR1 LGHDT, CDR2 YNNKEL (reference sequence). CDR3 region: CASSPLRQENEKLFF. The CDR3 DNA is TGTGCCAGCAGCCCGCTTCGACAGGAGAATGAAAAACTGTTTTTT.

This clonotype was counted ten times or more. This rearrangement joins TRBV24-1 to TRBJ2-2; D ambiguous. The CDR3 is 14 residues long. The V gene lost 9 bases and the J gene lost 0 bases, with 10 bases spanning the gap. Germline values: CDR1 KGHDR, CDR2 SFDVKD. CDR3: CATAKGPNTGELFF. CDR3 DNA: TGTGCCACCGCGAAGGGTCCGAACACCGGGGAGCTGTTTTTT.

In its sample, this clonotype was seen a few times. The chain recombines TRBV18 with TRBJ1-1; TRBD1 matches 7 bases. The CDR3 runs 19 residues. The germline V gene has CDR1 KGHSH and CDR2 LQKENI. The V gene end was trimmed by 0 bases and the J gene end by 1 base; junction bases not matched to a gene: 14. In DNA, the CDR3 is TGTGCCAGCTCACCACCACTGGGACAGAGAAAATACAGGAACACTGAAGCTTTCTTT. This translates into CASSPPLGQRKYRNTEAFF.

The chain links TRBV9 to TRBJ2-4, with D possibly called TRBD1 or TRBD2 (5 bases each). The germline V gene has CDR1 SGDLS and CDR2 YYNGEE. The CDR3 sequence is 13 residues long. Trimming left V 4 bases short and J 9 bases short, with 14 bases between. The chain's CDR3 is CASSLLRGGIQYF. CDR3 in DNA: TGTGCCAGCAGCTTGCTGAGGGGCGGCATTCAGTACTTC.

This clonotype was counted only a few times. The rearrangement links TRBV28 to TRBJ1-2, with no clear D. The CDR3 spans 14 residues. Germline loops: CDR1 MDHEN, CDR2 SYDVKM. Between the trimmed V and J ends, which lost 3 bases and 4 bases, there was a span of 12 bases. CDR3 DNA sequence: TGTGCCAGCAGTTTGATCGGGGTTGGCTATGGCTACACCTTC. Translated: CASSLIGVGYGYTF.

This clonotype was picked up many times. The chain is built from TRBV12-3 or TRBV12-4 and TRBJ1-1; D call uncertain. V lost 5 bases to trimming and J lost 6 bases, with 10 bases between them. This CDR3 has 12 residues. For the CDR3, the DNA is TGTGCCAGCAGTAATGGAGGATCTGAAGCTTTCTTT. Its protein product is CASSNGGSEAFF.

Points on this clonotype: A much larger clone sits a single nucleotide away, making a read error possible. The chain couples TRBV2 to TRBJ2-3, with D perhaps TRBD2 (5 bases). Trimming shortened V by 8 bases and J by 1 base, and 10 bases separated the two germline ends. This CDR3 spans 13 amino acids. From germline, CDR1 is SNHLY and CDR2 FYNNEI. Here the CDR3 reads CASELAGTDTQYF. DNA of the CDR3: TGTGCCAGCGAGCTAGCAGGCACAGATACGCAGTATTTT.

The chain links TRBV6-1 to TRBJ1-1, with no clear D. CDR3 length: 14 residues. V was shortened by 5 bases and J by 3 bases, with 13 bases between the two germline ends. Germline V gives CDR1 MNHNS, CDR2 SASEGT. DNA for the CDR3: TGTGCCAGCAGTCCGTCGTTGTGGGACACTGAAGCTTTCTTT. This gives the protein CASSPSLWDTEAFF.

This clonotype was detected many times. V gene TRBV18 combines with J gene TRBJ1-1, with 7 bases lining up with TRBD1. V was pared by 3 bases and J by 11 bases, with 12 bases of the junction left unmatched. The CDR3 has 14 residues. The V gene's germline CDR1 is KGHSH and CDR2 LQKENI. CDR3 sequence: CASSPLEGAGWAFF. In DNA, the CDR3 is TGTGCCAGCTCACCCCTCGAGGGGGCCGGTTGGGCTTTCTTT.

The sample holds a few counts of this clonotype. The rearrangement uses TRBV25-1 and TRBJ2-5, with 10 bases aligning to TRBD1. V lost 6 bases to trimming and J lost 5 bases; unmatched junction nucleotides: 9. Germline V gene lookup returns CDR1 MGHDK and CDR2 SYGVNS. The CDR3 runs 15 residues. The CDR3 protein is CASRAGTGAFETQYF. In DNA, the CDR3 is TGTGCCAGCAGAGCCGGGACAGGGGCTTTCGAGACCCAGTACTTC.

In this sample, this clonotype turned up a few times. This rearrangement joins TRBV19 to TRBJ2-2; D is ambiguous. V shed 8 bases and J shed 7 bases, with 11 bases lying between them. The CDR3 extends over 12 amino acids. Per germline, CDR1 LNHDA and CDR2 SQIVND (reference sequence). CDR3 protein: CASGPRGGELFF. CDR3 sequence (DNA): TGTGCCAGTGGCCCCCGCGGCGGGGAGCTGTTTTTT.

This clonotype was found many times. The V call is TRBV6-1, the J call TRBJ2-1; 11 bases are shared with TRBD2. Trimming removed 5 bases from V and 6 bases from J; junction bases left unmatched: 21. Germline CDR1 is MNHNS and CDR2 is SASEGT. CDR3 size: 20 residues. The CDR3 is CASSPYLDRRTSGRTNEQFF. CDR3 bases: TGTGCCAGCAGTCCTTATTTGGACAGGAGGACTAGCGGGCGGACCAATGAGCAGTTCTTC.

This clonotype came up a few times. The V call is TRBV27, the J call TRBJ1-2; tentative D call: TRBD1 (6 bases). Germline lookup yields CDR1 MNHEY and CDR2 SMNVEV (reference sequence). V was clipped by 6 bases and J by 6 bases, with 20 bases between them. The CDR3 extends over 15 amino acids. The CDR3 loop reads CASRGGGNRADGYTF. CDR3 nucleotide sequence: TGTGCCAGCAGGGGGGGGGGCAACAGGGCTGATGGCTACACCTTC.

This clonotype was seen ten or more times. The CDR3 sequence: CASRGGYQETQYF. The DNA of the CDR3 is TGTGCCAGCCGGGGGGGGTACCAAGAGACCCAGTACTTC. The rearrangement links TRBV6-1 to TRBJ2-5; 8 positions match TRBD2. CDR3 length: 13 amino acids. V lost 8 bases, J lost 0 bases, and 2 bases stayed unmatched. The germline CDR1 and CDR2 sequences are MNHNS and SASEGT.

This clonotype was observed at least ten times. The chain has TRBV6-2 or TRBV6-3 and TRBJ2-4; 10 bases fit TRBD2. From germline, CDR1 is MNHEY and CDR2 SVGEGT. This CDR3 has 18 amino acids. Trimming removed 2 bases from V and 3 bases from J; junction bases left unmatched: 10. The CDR3 spells CASSYKGLAGVDKNIQYF. The CDR3 DNA follows: TGTGCCAGCAGTTACAAAGGGCTAGCGGGAGTGGACAAAAACATTCAGTACTTC.

This clonotype was seen repeatedly, ten times or more. The J gene is TRBJ2-1, the V gene TRBV28; 7 bases align to TRBD2. The germline gives CDR1 MDHEN, CDR2 SYDVKM. With 7 bases clipped from V and 4 bases from J, the junction kept 16 bases outside the gene matches. The CDR3 is 17 residues long. The CDR3 loop reads CASTSPRDYRLYNEQFF. The CDR3 coding sequence is TGTGCCAGCACCTCCCCCCGGGACTACCGTTTATACAATGAGCAGTTCTTC.

As regards this clonotype: At one end the junction does not follow the germline gene, possibly because of a read error. The CDR3, as DNA: TGCGCCAGCAGCTCGGACAGGGGCGAGCAGCACTTC. Amino acid sequence: CASSSDRGEQHF. This chain uses TRBV5-1 with TRBJ2-7, with 9 bases that match TRBD1. There are 12 residues in the CDR3. CDR1 is SGHRS, CDR2 YFSETQ, per germline.

This clonotype has at least ten counts. J is TRBJ1-1 and V is TRBV28, with D perhaps matching TRBD1 (5 bases). Per germline, CDR1 MDHEN and CDR2 SYDVKM. V was trimmed by 8 bases and J by 5 bases, leaving 21 bases between them. The CDR3 is made up of 15 amino acids. CDR3 DNA sequence: TGTGCCAGCCCATCCGTCGGGGGAGCGAGTACTGAAGCTTTCTTT. This gives the protein CASPSVGGASTEAFF.

This clonotype was detected many times. The chain couples TRBV28 to TRBJ1-5; 7 nucleotides align to TRBD1. This CDR3 spans 17 amino acids. Germline loops: CDR1 MDHEN, CDR2 SYDVKM. V was pared by 2 bases and J by 4 bases, with 11 bases of the junction left unmatched. CDR3 coding DNA: TGTGCCAGCAGTTTAAGTATATTAAGGGGGCCGAATCAGCCCCAGCATTTT. Translating it yields CASSLSILRGPNQPQHF.

The J gene is TRBJ1-5, the V gene TRBV29-1; no firm D call. The CDR3 extends over 13 amino acids. V gave up 7 bases and J gave up 0 bases, with 10 bases separating them. Germline values: CDR1 SQVTM, CDR2 ANQGSEA. The CDR3 sequence is CSAMTDSNQPQHF. The CDR3 nucleotides read TGCAGCGCCATGACGGATAGCAATCAGCCCCAGCATTTT.